These 17 T cell receptor beta chains originate from one sample sequenced in a study of cytomegalovirus exposure and HLA in healthy donors. The PCR used 60 Vbeta and 13 Jbeta primers. Here immunoSEQ multiplex PCR was the method, and the copy in TCRdb shows in-frame clones only, minus some. The data show some 140,000 clones, around two thirds seen once. The sequencing sample was made of PBMCs. These TCRs come from a man in his late teens or twenties in good health and CMV-seropositive.

The chain links TRBV6-5 to TRBJ2-7; D perhaps matches TRBD1 (5 bases). Germline CDR1 reads MNHEY; CDR2 reads SVGAGI. V shed 0 bases and J shed 2 bases, with 8 bases lying between them. The CDR3 spans 14 residues. The CDR3 protein is CASSYSPGPYEQYF. The CDR3 bases are TGTGCCAGCAGTTACTCGCCAGGGCCCTACGAGCAGTACTTC.

There are a few counts of this clone. The DNA of the CDR3 is TGTGCCAGCAGCTCCCCAGGGCTTGAGCAGTTCTTC. Its protein is CASSSPGLEQFF. The chain is built from TRBV9 and TRBJ2-1, with D maybe TRBD1 (5 bases). Germline V gives CDR1 SGDLS, CDR2 YYNGEE. There are 12 residues in the CDR3. The germline V and J ends were trimmed by 4 bases and 9 bases, with 11 bases remaining between them.

This clone was recorded once. J is TRBJ2-1 and V is TRBV30; D is unresolved. The CDR3 has 12 amino acids. Germline V gene lookup returns CDR1 GTSNPN and CDR2 SVGIG (reference sequence). V gave up 0 bases and J gave up 8 bases, with 8 bases separating them. CDR3 nucleotides: TGTGCCTGGAGTGTAAGTCGGGATGAGCAGTTCTTC. Translating gives CAWSVSRDEQFF.

The chain links TRBV5-6 to TRBJ2-1; 8 nucleotides agree with TRBD2. V lost 4 bases to trimming and J lost 2 bases; unmatched junction nucleotides: 8. The length of the CDR3 is 16 residues. Germline V lookup: CDR1 SGHDT, CDR2 YYEEEE. CDR3 bases: TGTGCCAGCAGCCCCACCGGCGGGAGGACCTACAATGAGCAGTTCTTC. Translating gives CASSPTGGRTYNEQFF.

The chain carries TRBV7-2 and TRBJ2-5; 10 nucleotides match TRBD2. Germline assignment: CDR1 SGHTA and CDR2 FQGNSA. The CDR3 has 16 amino acids. The V segment lost 5 bases and the J segment 1 base; nucleotides outside the gene matches: 7. CDR3 sequence (DNA): TGTGCCAGCAGCCTCCATGGACTAGCGGTCCAAGAGACCCAGTACTTC. As protein: CASSLHGLAVQETQYF.

The gene calls are TRBV27 and TRBJ2-4; D is undetermined. This CDR3 contains 13 residues. Per the germline V gene, CDR1 is MNHEY and CDR2 is SMNVEV (reference sequence). V was cut by 2 bases and J by 7 bases, with 9 bases left in between. The CDR3 bases are TGTGCCAGCAGTTTAACAGTTAAGAACATTCAGTACTTC. Translation gives CASSLTVKNIQYF.

The rearrangement links TRBV2 to TRBJ2-7; TRBD1 aligns across 7 bases. The trim removed 1 base at V and 2 bases at J, leaving 5 bases unmatched. The CDR3 has 15 amino acids. Germline V gives CDR1 SNHLY, CDR2 FYNNEI. In nucleotides, the CDR3 is TGTGCCAGCAGTGAAGAAGGGGGCGCCGCCTACGAGCAGTACTTC. It translates to CASSEEGGAAYEQYF.

J is TRBJ2-3 and V is TRBV7-9; TRBD1 is a possible D gene (5 bases). The CDR3 length is 15 residues. Germline V CDR1 and CDR2: SEHNR, FQNEAQ (reference sequence). With 2 bases removed from V and 6 bases from J, the gap between germline ends came to 15 bases. The CDR3: CASSLSRAGPDTQYF. The DNA for the CDR3 is TGTGCCAGCAGCTTATCCCGGGCAGGGCCCGATACGCAGTATTTT. Based on the CDR3 plus reference TRBV7-9 and TRBJ2-3, the full variable domain is DTGVSQNPRHKITKRGQNVTFRCDPISEHNRLYWYRQTLGQGPEFLTYFQNEAQLEKSRLLSDRFSAERPKGSFSTLEIQRTEQGDSAMYLCASSLSRAGPDTQYFGPGTRLTVL.

This clone was detected only a few times. The chain combines TRBV9 with TRBJ2-2; perhaps TRBD2 as D (5 bases). Looked up from germline, CDR1 is SGDLS and CDR2 is YYNGEE. The CDR3 extends over 15 amino acids. Trimming took 4 bases from V and 1 from J, leaving 11 bases between them. The CDR3 sequence is CASSWAGENTGELFF. The CDR3 coding sequence is TGTGCCAGCAGCTGGGCCGGGGAGAACACCGGGGAGCTGTTTTTT.

The chain joins TRBV30 to TRBJ2-3; TRBD1 matches 8 bases. Per germline, CDR1 GTSNPN and CDR2 SVGIG (reference sequence). This CDR3 has 14 residues. After removal of 5 bases from V and 3 bases from J, the junction contained 7 bases not matched to a gene. CDR3 coding DNA: TGTGCCTGGGCGCAGGGGGCGGGGACAGATACGCAGTATTTT. Encoded protein: CAWAQGAGTDTQYF.

This chain joins TRBV28 and TRBJ2-7; a possible D gene is TRBD1 (6 bases). This CDR3 has 15 amino acids. V lost 2 bases and J lost 5, with 16 bases in between. CDR1 and CDR2 from the germline V gene are MDHEN and SYDVKM. The CDR3 is CASSLIPRGVHEQYF. In DNA form, the CDR3 reads TGTGCCAGCAGTTTAATTCCCAGGGGTGTCCACGAGCAGTACTTC.

The V and J genes are TRBV28 and TRBJ2-7, with D perhaps matching TRBD1 (6 bases). Germline loops: CDR1 MDHEN, CDR2 SYDVKM. V lost 6 bases and J 0 bases, leaving 24 bases between the germline ends. This CDR3 is built from 18 residues. DNA of the CDR3: TGTGCCAGCAGCCCGTCAGGGGCAATTTTCGAAGGCTCCTACGAGCAGTACTTC. It encodes CASSPSGAIFEGSYEQYF.

This clone was seen only once. The rearrangement joins TRBV4-1 to TRBJ2-5; no clear D gene. The DNA end favors TRBJ2-7, so the J call may be wrong. CDR1 is MGHRA and CDR2 is YSYEKL in the germline V gene. This CDR3 is built from 14 residues. CDR3 region: CASSQAILSYEQYF. The CDR3 region has the DNA TGCGCCAGCAGCCAAGCTATTCTCTCCTACGAGCAGTACTTC.

The chain recombines TRBV11-2 with TRBJ2-7; TRBD2 matches at 9 bases. The trim removed 2 bases at V and 1 base at J, leaving 6 bases unmatched. The CDR3 length is 16 residues. Germline V CDR1 and CDR2: SGHAT, FQNNGV. The DNA of the CDR3 is TGTGCCAGCAGCTTAAAACTAGCGGGTCCTTCCTACGAGCAGTACTTC. This codes for CASSLKLAGPSYEQYF.

This sequence joins TRBV11-2 and TRBJ2-7, with D perhaps TRBD1 (5 bases). Trimming removed 5 bases from V and 6 bases from J, with 11 bases in between. The CDR3 length is 12 residues. Looked up from germline, CDR1 is SGHAT and CDR2 is FQNNGV. The CDR3 DNA reads as TGTGCCAGCAGCCCCTCAGGGTCCGAGCAGTACTTC. Amino acids: CASSPSGSEQYF.

The genes are TRBV9 and TRBJ1-6; the match to TRBD1 covers 10 bases. V was clipped by 3 bases and J by 8 bases; unmatched bases: 2. The CDR3 is made up of 14 amino acids. Germline V gene sequence: CDR1 SGDLS, CDR2 YYNGEE. This CDR3 reads CASSAGTGDSPLHF. The CDR3 DNA reads as TGTGCCAGCAGCGCCGGGACAGGGGATTCACCCCTCCACTTT.

The rearrangement uses TRBV9 and TRBJ2-1; 9 bases agree with TRBD2. Trimming at V came to 0 bases and at J to 3 bases, leaving 1 base not matched to a gene. The CDR3 covers 15 residues. The V gene's germline CDR1 is SGDLS and CDR2 YYNGEE. The CDR3: CASSVGGGDYNEQFF. The CDR3 coding sequence is TGTGCCAGCAGCGTAGGCGGGGGGGACTACAATGAGCAGTTCTTC.